The clone carrying this T cell receptor beta chain was counted only a few times. Its antigen is not known. The identical CDR3 is also encoded by other nucleotide sequences in the sample. The sample is drawn from a study of beta chain features in type 1 diabetes. Study-level points and caveats: Individuals with type 1 diabetes displayed fewer insertions and more deletions at VDJ junctions. Shorter templates may be favored by PCR, equally so in patients and controls. Moderate but significant shortening of TCRB CDR3s was recorded in all four CD4+ subsets from Type 1 diabetes patients.

Without exception, sorted populations had purity beyond 98%. Sequencing targeted expressed TCRB transcripts, as all isolated RNA had been reverse transcribed. Here immunoSEQ multiplex PCR was the method, and the copy in TCRdb shows in-frame clones only, minus some. The data show 400,000 to 600,000 clones, 30% seen once. CDR1 is SGHRS and CDR2 is YFSETQ in the germline V gene. The CDR3 covers 12 residues. The ends were cut back, 3 bases at V and 3 bases at J, with 5 bases in the middle. V is TRBV5-1 and J is TRBJ2-3, with D perhaps TRBD2 (5 bases). Sequenced material: naive CD4+ T cells from blood. The clonotype was recovered from a man aged 18 to 30 in good health. DNA of the CDR3: TGCGCCAGCAGCTCGGGGACAGATACGCAGTATTTT. Encoded protein: CASSSGTDTQYF.